This TCR beta chain was identified in a study of blood T cell repertoires in COVID-19. Across the whole study: Sites across the United States, Italy and Spain contributed samples from acute and convalescent COVID-19. T cells, B-cell-depleted T cells, or PBMCs supplied cDNA or gDNA.

Authors' data handling: Amplification from reference gene primers served as the basis for estimated nucleated cell counts. Measured with immunoSEQ multiplex PCR; TCRdb has only the in-frame clones, and not every one. Clone size and V and J calls were adopted from that table, with D and trimming inferred from the DNA. This table holds about 23,000 clones, more than 75% found once. This CDR3 is 15 amino acids long. With 6 bases removed from V and 3 bases from J, the gap between germline ends came to 14 bases. Germline V gene lookup returns CDR1 SEHNR and CDR2 FQNEAQ (reference sequence). The source of this sequence is a woman of 80 years or more with acute or convalescent COVID-19. Sequencing was carried out using peripheral blood. The chain is built from TRBV7-9 and TRBJ1-4; perhaps TRBD1 as D (6 bases). Written as DNA, the CDR3 is TGTGCCAGCAGTACCGGACAGACTCCTAATGAAAAACTGTTTTTT. Its protein is CASSTGQTPNEKLFF.